The rows below give T cell receptor beta chains drawn from one sample of a study of T cell responses to AZD1222 COVID-19 vaccine. Generated by immunoSEQ multiplex PCR, the TCRdb table keeps only in-frame clones and is missing some. The profile shows some 180,000 clones, around nine tenths of them singletons. Here the sequenced sample was peripheral blood, taken on day 0 of AZD1222 vaccination. These receptors originate from an adult in good health. Both conserved end residues are part of each CDR3. A D gene is named only where the DNA matches it firmly. Not all rows give a size; the values are once, few, many and, for expanded clones, a class.

CASSVMPEGSYEQYF | TGTGCCAGCAGCGTAATGCCAGAGGGGTCCTACGAGCAGTACTTC | TRBV9 | . | . | TRBJ2-7
CASSYRVNTEAFF | TGTGCCAGCAGTTATAGGGTGAACACTGAAGCTTTCTTT | TRBV6-5 | . | . | TRBJ1-1
CASSPDRVNGYTF | TGTGCCAGCTCACCGGACAGGGTTAATGGCTACACCTTC | TRBV18 | once | TRBD1 | TRBJ1-2
CASSPGREDPGYTF | TGCGCCAGCAGCCCCGGGAGGGAGGACCCTGGCTACACCTTC | TRBV5-1 | . | . | TRBJ1-2
CASSKDGSAGGSGYGYTF | TGTGCCAGCAGCAAAGATGGGTCGGCTGGGGGTTCAGGCTATGGCTACACCTTC | TRBV21-1 | once | . | TRBJ1-2
CASSLASWGTEAFF | TGTGCCAGCAGTTTGGCCTCCTGGGGAACTGAAGCTTTCTTT | TRBV27 | . | . | TRBJ1-1
CASKKQVTNTEAFF | TGTGCCAGCAAGAAACAGGTGACGAACACTGAAGCTTTCTTT | TRBV2 | . | . | TRBJ1-1
CASSLDTRGTRSSQQYF | TGTGCCAGCAGCTTAGATACTCGGGGGACTAGGTCCTCTCAGCAGTACTTC | TRBV11-2 | . | TRBD2 | TRBJ2-7
CASSEEGTRGNTIYF | TGTGCCAGCAGTGAAGAGGGGACGCGTGGAAACACCATATATTTT | TRBV6-1 | . | . | TRBJ1-3
CASSQGVVAKNIQYF | TGTGCCAGCAGCCAAGGGGTGGTAGCCAAAAACATTCAGTACTTC | TRBV3-1/TRBV3-2 | . | . | TRBJ2-4
CSAERGRNTEAFF | TGCAGCGCCGAGAGGGGGCGGAACACTGAAGCTTTCTTT | TRBV29-1 | . | TRBD1 | TRBJ1-1
CASSLQENYGYTF | TGTGCCAGCAGTCTTCAGGAGAACTATGGCTACACCTTC | TRBV12-3/TRBV12-4 | . | . | TRBJ1-2
CASSSHSGPNTEAFF | TGTGCCAGCAGTTCCCATTCGGGGCCGAACACTGAAGCTTTCTTT | TRBV27 | . | . | TRBJ1-1
CASSYPGLATNEQFF | TGTGCCAGCAGTTATCCGGGACTAGCGACGAATGAGCAGTTCTTC | TRBV6-2/TRBV6-3 | . | TRBD2 | TRBJ2-1
CATSRDSGGRNTGELFF | TGTGCCACCAGCAGAGATAGCGGGGGACGGAACACCGGGGAGCTGTTTTTT | TRBV15 | . | TRBD2 | TRBJ2-2
CASSRCGTCSF | TGTGCCAGCAGCCGTTGCGGGACTTGTAGCTTC | TRBV3-1/TRBV3-2 | . | . | TRBJ2-7
CASSPGFYEQYF | TGTGCCAGCAGCCCGGGGTTTTACGAGCAGTACTTC | TRBV7-6 | . | . | TRBJ2-7
CASSATGGSEAFF | TGTGCCAGCAGCGCAACAGGGGGCAGTGAAGCTTTCTTT | TRBV7-2 | . | TRBD1 | TRBJ1-1
CASSVGVPKSPLHF | TGTGCCAGCAGCGTAGGGGTTCCCAAATCACCCCTCCACTTT | TRBV9 | . | . | TRBJ1-6
CASSPIRGGFETGELFF | TGTGCCAGCAGCCCCATCCGAGGAGGGTTCGAGACCGGGGAGCTGTTTTTT | TRBV4-2 | . | . | TRBJ2-2
CASSEVLARWGLPSAGTQYF | TGTGCCAGCAGTGAAGTTCTGGCTCGGTGGGGACTCCCGAGCGCGGGGACCCAGTACTTC | TRBV6-1 | . | . | TRBJ2-5
CSVVENTEAFF | TGCAGCGTGGTAGAGAACACTGAAGCTTTCTTT | TRBV29-1 | . | . | TRBJ1-1
CATSDLQGTGTHNEQFF | TGTGCCACCAGTGATTTGCAAGGGACAGGGACCCACAATGAGCAGTTCTTC | TRBV24-1 | . | TRBD1 | TRBJ2-1
CASSLVGQGQQYF | TGCGCCAGCAGCTTGGTGGGACAGGGGCAGCAGTACTTC | TRBV5-1 | few | TRBD1 | TRBJ2-7
CASKEDEQYF | TGTGCCAGCAAGGAAGACGAGCAGTACTTC | TRBV6-5 | . | . | TRBJ2-7
CASSNPRDSYEQYF | TGTGCCAGCAGTAACCCTAGGGACTCCTACGAGCAGTACTTC | TRBV6-5 | . | . | TRBJ2-7
CASSIVGFNQPQHF | TGTGCCAGTAGTATAGTAGGTTTCAATCAGCCCCAGCATTTT | TRBV19 | once | . | TRBJ1-5
CASYPTGGGARNTQYF | TGTGCCAGTTACCCCACCGGCGGGGGAGCCCGAAATACGCAGTATTTT | TRBV19 | . | TRBD2 | TRBJ2-3
CASSLVLGDYGYTF | TGTGCCAGCAGCTTAGTTTTAGGGGACTATGGCTACACCTTC | TRBV7-9 | once | . | TRBJ1-2
CASSTLDLLPSPVTQYF | TGCGCCAGCAGCACCTTGGACTTGCTCCCTTCCCCCGTTACGCAGTATTTT | TRBV4-1 | few | . | TRBJ2-3
CASSFGRDINQPQHF | TGTGCCAGCAGTTTCGGCCGGGACATAAATCAGCCCCAGCATTTT | TRBV7-2 | . | . | TRBJ1-5
CASSSLLAGGQETQYF | TGTGCCAGCAGTTCCCTACTAGCGGGGGGGCAAGAGACCCAGTACTTC | TRBV27 | . | TRBD2 | TRBJ2-5
CATTMPDRGNQPQHF | TGTGCGACGACGATGCCCGACAGGGGCAATCAGCCCCAGCATTTT | TRBV21-1 | . | . | TRBJ1-5
CASIPGLAPLEQYF | TGTGCCAGCATACCGGGACTAGCTCCATTAGAGCAGTACTTC | TRBV6-5 | . | TRBD2 | TRBJ2-7
CASSPQDYGYTF | TGTGCCAGCTCACCACAGGACTATGGCTACACCTTC | TRBV18 | . | . | TRBJ1-2
CASSQGWPGEQYF | TGTGCCAGCAGCCAAGGGTGGCCTGGCGAGCAGTACTTC | TRBV14 | . | . | TRBJ2-7
CASSGQGVYYGYTF | TGTGCCAGCAGCGGACAGGGTGTTTACTATGGCTACACCTTC | TRBV6-2/TRBV6-3 | . | TRBD1 | TRBJ1-2
CASSMRGYGYTF | TGTGCCAGCAGTATGAGGGGGTATGGCTACACCTTC | TRBV28 | . | . | TRBJ1-2
CATSATQGAGAAQETQYF | TGTGCCACCAGTGCCACACAGGGTGCAGGCGCGGCCCAAGAGACCCAGTACTTC | TRBV24-1 | . | . | TRBJ2-5
CASSRQGTSGSDEQFF | TGTGCCAGCAGCCGCCAGGGAACTAGCGGGAGCGATGAGCAGTTCTTC | TRBV12-1 | . | . | TRBJ2-1
CASSKASGNQPQHF | TGTGCCAGTAGTAAAGCGTCAGGGAATCAGCCCCAGCATTTT | TRBV19 | . | . | TRBJ1-5
CAWSGTNSNQPQHF | TGTGCCTGGAGTGGGACAAACAGCAATCAGCCCCAGCATTTT | TRBV30 | . | . | TRBJ1-5